This TCR beta chain was documented in a study of blood T cell repertoires in COVID-19. Study context: PBMCs, B-cell-depleted T cells, or T cells provided the cDNA or gDNA that made up the material.

In its sample, this clone was seen once. Germline V lookup: CDR1 MNHEY, CDR2 SMNVEV (reference sequence). The CDR3 has 13 residues. The ends lost 10 bases at V and 2 bases at J; junction bases unmatched: 5. TCRdb keeps only in-frame clones here, not all; method: immunoSEQ multiplex PCR. The table includes about 310,000 clones, 90% detected once. This receptor was identified in a woman aged 40 to 55 with COVID-19, enrolled during active disease. The chain links TRBV27 to TRBJ1-2; 9 nucleotides match TRBD1. The sequenced material came from peripheral blood. This CDR3 is CATSGQGNYGYTF. In nucleotides, the CDR3 is TGTGCCACCTCGGGACAGGGCAACTATGGCTACACCTTC.